A selection of T cell receptor beta chains follows, all from one sample in a study of T cells in Graves' hyperthyroidism and ophthalmopathy. TCRdb fed the multiplex PCR reads into MiXCR, producing one record per CDR3 protein. The table has under 400,000 distinct CDR3 sequences, over 15% seen once. The sample comprised blood. These receptors originate from a woman aged 40 to 50 with Graves' ophthalmopathy. Each CDR3 is given with its conserved first and last residue. D genes are given only for firm matches. Clone size appears in some rows only: once, few, many, or a class for an expanded clone.

>many|NA|TRBJ1-2|TRBV6-2/TRBV6-3
CASSPSGPSYTF
TGTGCCAGCAGTCCTTCGGGCCCGAGCTACACCTTC
>many|NA|TRBJ2-7|TRBV6-2/TRBV6-3
CASSWGPGSEQYF
TGTGCCAGCAGTTGGGGACCGGGGAGCGAGCAGTACTTC
>many|NA|TRBJ1-1|TRBV7-3
CASILPGGLAFF
TGTGCCAGCATCCTCCCCGGGGGGCTTGCTTTCTTT
>many|NA|TRBJ2-4|TRBV7-2
CASSLKPGSNIQYF
TGTGCCAGCAGCTTAAAGCCGGGCAGCAACATTCAGTACTTC
>many|TRBD1|TRBJ2-7|TRBV27
CASSSRDRHYEQYF
TGTGCCAGCAGTTCCAGGGACAGACACTACGAGCAGTACTTC
>many|NA|TRBJ1-1|TRBV6-1
CASRKALIQGEAEAFF
TGTGCCAGCAGAAAAGCACTAATTCAGGGTGAGGCTGAAGCTTTCTTT
>many|TRBD1|TRBJ2-7|TRBV6-2/TRBV6-3
CASSYGGQSYEQYF
TGTGCCAGCAGTTACGGGGGACAGTCCTACGAGCAGTACTTC
>few|NA|TRBJ1-6|TRBV27
CASSLVGPRNSPLHF
TGTGCCAGCAGTTTAGTAGGCCCCAGAAATTCACCCCTCCACTTT
>NA|NA|TRBJ2-7|TRBV6-1
CASSQARVSEQYF
TGTGCCAGCAGTCAAGCCCGAGTATCCGAGCAGTACTTC
>many|NA|TRBJ1-1|TRBV19
CASSYRGGNTEAFF
TGTGCCAGCAGTTACAGAGGGGGGAACACTGAAGCTTTCTTT
>many|TRBD1|TRBJ1-5|TRBV27
CASSFGTGIQPQHF
TGTGCCAGCAGTTTTGGGACAGGGATTCAGCCCCAGCATTTT
>many|TRBD1|TRBJ2-7|TRBV18
CASSPTGVQYEQYF
TGTGCCAGCTCTCCTACAGGGGTCCAATACGAGCAGTACTTC
>NA|TRBD1|TRBJ1-2|TRBV28
CASSLRTGVVPYDYTF
TGTGCCAGCAGTTTACGGACAGGGGTTGTCCCCTATGACTACACCTTC
>many|NA|TRBJ1-1|TRBV6-2/TRBV6-3
CASSYQGTNTEAFF
TGTGCCAGCAGTTACCAGGGGACGAACACTGAAGCTTTCTTT
>many|TRBD2|TRBJ2-7|TRBV20-1
CSARGLAGDHEQYF
TGCAGTGCTAGAGGGCTAGCGGGAGACCACGAGCAGTACTTC
>few|TRBD1|TRBJ1-5|TRBV12-3/TRBV12-4
CASLGTGGNQPQHF
TGTGCTTCACTGGGGACAGGGGGCAATCAGCCCCAGCATTTT
>NA|NA|TRBJ1-1|TRBV7-8
CASSWLITAMNTEAFF
TGTGCCAGCAGCTGGCTAATCACAGCGATGAACACTGAAGCTTTCTTT
>many|NA|TRBJ2-7|TRBV12-3/TRBV12-4
CASSLTGPYEQYF
TGTGCCAGCAGTTTAACAGGTCCCTACGAGCAGTACTTC
>many|NA|TRBJ1-5|TRBV11-1
CASSLATGYSNQPQHF
TGTGCCAGCAGCTTAGCAACAGGGTATAGCAATCAGCCCCAGCATTTT
>many|NA|TRBJ1-5|TRBV6-5
CASRLWDDSNQPQHF
TGTGCCAGCAGGCTATGGGACGATAGCAATCAGCCCCAGCATTTT
>NA|NA|TRBJ2-5|TRBV4-1
CASSARQAATETQYF
TGCGCCAGCAGCGCTCGCCAAGCTGCGACAGAGACCCAGTACTTC
>many|NA|TRBJ1-1|TRBV11-1
CASSSEKIMGHWRFTEAFF
TGTGCCAGCAGCTCGGAAAAGATTATGGGACACTGGAGGTTCACTGAAGCTTTCTTT
>NA|NA|TRBJ1-2|TRBV24-1
CATSDPETGAYGYIF
TGTGCCACCAGTGATCCCGAGACCGGGGCTTATGGCTACATCTTC
>many|NA|TRBJ1-1|TRBV6-5
CASSYYWTSPMNTEAFF
TGTGCCAGCAGTTACTACTGGACGTCTCCCATGAACACTGAAGCTTTCTTT
>NA|TRBD1|TRBJ1-5|TRBV5-6
CASRLWDREGQPQHF
TGTGCCAGCAGGCTCTGGGACAGGGAAGGGCAGCCCCAGCATTTT
>many|NA|TRBJ2-5|TRBV20-1
CSAAQETQYF
TGCAGTGCCGCCCAAGAGACCCAGTACTTC
>NA|NA|TRBJ2-5|TRBV11-2
CASSSTQGGETQYF
TGTGCCAGCAGCTCGACGCAGGGGGGGGAGACCCAGTACTTC
>NA|TRBD2|TRBJ2-7|TRBV15
CATSRRLSGGSYEQYF
TGTGCCACCAGCAGACGGTTGAGCGGGGGATCCTACGAGCAGTACTTC
>many|NA|TRBJ2-7|TRBV2
CASSAQGPEQYF
TGTGCCAGCAGCGCACAGGGCCCCGAGCAGTACTTC
>many|TRBD1|TRBJ2-7|TRBV7-2
CASSRDRDNEQYF
TGTGCCAGCAGCCGGGACAGGGACAACGAGCAGTACTTC
>few|TRBD2|TRBJ2-5|TRBV4-1
CASSQVTTPGLAPQETQYF
TGCGCCAGCAGCCAAGTGACTACGCCGGGACTAGCGCCACAAGAGACCCAGTACTTC
>many|TRBD1|TRBJ2-5|TRBV7-2
CASSLKMTGGPLAQYF
TGTGCCAGCAGTCTAAAGATGACAGGGGGTCCCTTGGCCCAGTACTTC
>many|NA|TRBJ2-6|TRBV7-3
CASSRTGNSGANVLTF
TGTGCCAGCAGCCGGACTGGGAATTCTGGGGCCAACGTCCTGACTTTC
>many|TRBD1|TRBJ1-2|TRBV7-6
CASSLGTGGGYTF
TGTGCCAGCAGCTTAGGGACAGGGGGTGGCTACACCTTC
>many|TRBD1|TRBJ1-1|TRBV6-2/TRBV6-3
CASSYGRAGGTEAFF
TGTGCCAGCAGTTACGGGAGAGCAGGGGGCACTGAAGCTTTCTTT
>NA|NA|TRBJ2-4|TRBV28
CASRGGKNIQYF
TGTGCTTCCAGGGGTGGCAAAAACATTCAGTACTTC
>many|TRBD1|TRBJ1-5|TRBV28
CASSLSTGSNQPQHF
TGTGCCAGCAGTTTATCGACAGGGTCAAATCAGCCCCAGCATTTT
>many|TRBD2|TRBJ2-7|TRBV20-1
CSASGTSKAYEQYF
TGCAGTGCTTCCGGGACTAGCAAGGCATACGAGCAGTACTTC
>many|TRBD1|TRBJ1-6|TRBV6-1
CAARGGDSPLHF
TGTGCCGCGAGAGGGGGCGACTCACCCCTCCACTTT
>many|NA|TRBJ2-4|TRBV29-1
CSVDVGLGANIQYF
TGCAGCGTTGATGTCGGTCTAGGTGCCAACATTCAGTACTTC
>many|NA|TRBJ2-7|TRBV2
CASSEASGRPTPYEQYF
TGTGCCAGCAGTGAAGCCAGCGGACGTCCCACCCCCTACGAGCAGTACTTC
>many|TRBD1|TRBJ2-2|TRBV7-2
CASSYRGNTGELFF
TGTGCCAGCAGCTACAGGGGGAACACCGGGGAGCTGTTTTTT
>many|NA|TRBJ2-7|TRBV12-3/TRBV12-4
CASSLKGRDVEQYF
TGTGCCAGCAGTTTAAAAGGCAGGGACGTCGAGCAGTACTTC
>NA|TRBD1|TRBJ1-2|TRBV6-1
CASSEGQGLRDGYTF
TGTGCCAGCAGTGAGGGACAGGGACTTAGGGATGGCTACACCTTC
>many|TRBD2|TRBJ2-7|TRBV6-5
CASRLGLASYEQYF
TGTGCCAGCAGGCTGGGACTAGCATCCTACGAGCAGTACTTC
>many|NA|TRBJ2-7|TRBV6-1
CASSVTRQSYEQYF
TGTGCCAGCAGTGTAACCAGACAGTCCTACGAGCAGTACTTC
>many|TRBD2|TRBJ2-7|TRBV11-2
CASSSLAGGFEQYF
TGTGCCAGCAGCTCCCTAGCGGGAGGTTTCGAGCAGTACTTC
>many|TRBD1|TRBJ1-1|TRBV27
CASSFGQGRSRTEAFF
TGTGCCAGCAGTTTCGGACAGGGGCGTAGCCGCACTGAAGCTTTCTTT
>NA|TRBD1|TRBJ1-5|TRBV5-6
CASSLGDRAGQPQHF
TGTGCCAGCAGCTTGGGTGACAGGGCGGGTCAGCCCCAGCATTTT
>many|NA|TRBJ2-6|TRBV12-3/TRBV12-4
CASSPRTASSGANVLTF
TGTGCCAGCAGTCCGCGGACAGCATCCTCTGGGGCCAACGTCCTGACTTTC
>many|TRBD1|TRBJ1-1|TRBV29-1
CSVSQGASGTEAFF
TGCAGCGTGTCACAGGGGGCGAGTGGAACTGAAGCTTTCTTT
>NA|NA|TRBJ1-2|TRBV6-1
CASSGWVDNYGYTF
TGTGCCAGCAGTGGATGGGTGGACAACTATGGCTACACCTTC
>few|NA|TRBJ1-1|TRBV5-1
CASSPRRGGSTEAFF
TGCGCCAGCAGCCCGCGAAGGGGGGGTAGCACTGAAGCTTTCTTT
>many|TRBD2|TRBJ2-7|TRBV20-1
CSAPLASGSYEQYF
TGCAGTGCCCCCCTGGCTAGCGGGAGCTACGAGCAGTACTTC
>many|NA|TRBJ1-2|TRBV12-3/TRBV12-4
CASSYSGKPYGYTF
TGTGCCAGCAGTTACTCAGGCAAACCCTATGGCTACACCTTC
>NA|TRBD2|TRBJ2-2|TRBV6-1
CASRESSGSNTGELFF
TGTGCCAGCAGGGAATCTAGCGGGTCGAACACCGGGGAGCTGTTTTTT
>many|TRBD1|TRBJ1-2|TRBV9
CASSAHRGLGGYTF
TGTGCCAGCAGCGCCCACAGGGGGCTGGGTGGCTACACCTTC
>many|NA|TRBJ1-6|TRBV6-1
CASRGTDLNSYNSPLHF
TGTGCCAGCCGGGGGACGGATCTAAACTCCTATAATTCACCCCTCCACTTT
>many|TRBD1|TRBJ1-2|TRBV7-9
CASTHQGAGYTF
TGTGCCAGCACACACCAGGGGGCAGGCTACACCTTC
>many|NA|TRBJ1-1|TRBV10-3
CAISRGGGGTEAFF
TGTGCCATCAGTCGTGGAGGGGGAGGAACTGAAGCTTTCTTT